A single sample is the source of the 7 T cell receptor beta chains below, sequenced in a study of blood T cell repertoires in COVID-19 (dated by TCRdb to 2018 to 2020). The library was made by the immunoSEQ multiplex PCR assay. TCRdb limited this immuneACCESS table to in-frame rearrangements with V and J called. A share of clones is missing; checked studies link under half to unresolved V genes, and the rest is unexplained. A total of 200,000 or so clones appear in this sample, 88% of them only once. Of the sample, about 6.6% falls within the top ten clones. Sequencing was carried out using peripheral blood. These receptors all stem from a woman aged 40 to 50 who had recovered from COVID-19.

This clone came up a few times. The chain's CDR3 is CASSAGRGRETQYF. CDR3 in DNA: TGTGCCAGCAGTGCCGGAAGGGGCAGAGAGACCCAGTACTTC. The V gene is TRBV25-1, the J gene TRBJ2-5; the D gene is possibly TRBD1 (5 bases). The CDR3 sequence is 14 residues long. Germline CDR1 and CDR2: MGHDK and SYGVNS. Trimming cost V 4 bases and J 4 bases, with 13 bases left between them. The complete variable domain, with remaining parts taken from reference TRBV25-1 and TRBJ2-5, reads EADIYQTPRYLVIGTGKKITLECSQTMGHDKMYWYQQDPGMELHLIHYSYGVNSTEKGDLSSESTVSRIRTEHFPLTLESARPSHTSQYLCASSAGRGRETQYFGPGTRLLVL.

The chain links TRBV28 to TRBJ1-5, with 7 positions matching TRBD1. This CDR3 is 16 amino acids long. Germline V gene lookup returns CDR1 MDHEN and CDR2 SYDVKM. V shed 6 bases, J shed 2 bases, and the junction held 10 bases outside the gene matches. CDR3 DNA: TGTGCCAGCAGCGAACAGGGGTCTATGGGCAATCAGCCCCAGCATTTT. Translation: CASSEQGSMGNQPQHF.

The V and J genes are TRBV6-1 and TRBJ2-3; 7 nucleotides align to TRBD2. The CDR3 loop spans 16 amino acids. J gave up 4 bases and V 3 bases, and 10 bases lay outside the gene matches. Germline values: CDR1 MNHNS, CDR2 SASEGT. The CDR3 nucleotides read TGTGCCAGCAGTGAGGCGCGGGCGGGAGTTGCAGATACGCAGTATTTT. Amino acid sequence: CASSEARAGVADTQYF.

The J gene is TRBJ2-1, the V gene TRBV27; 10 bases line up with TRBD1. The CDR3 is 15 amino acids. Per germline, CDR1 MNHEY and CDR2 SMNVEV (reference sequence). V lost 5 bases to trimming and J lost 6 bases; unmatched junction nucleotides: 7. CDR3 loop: CASSIGTGVFNEQFF. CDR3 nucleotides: TGTGCCAGCAGTATCGGGACAGGGGTTTTCAATGAGCAGTTCTTC.

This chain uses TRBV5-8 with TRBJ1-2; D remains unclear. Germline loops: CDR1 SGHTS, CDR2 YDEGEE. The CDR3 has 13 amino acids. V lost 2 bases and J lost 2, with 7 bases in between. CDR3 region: CASSFFGNYGYTF. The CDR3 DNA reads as TGTGCCAGCAGCTTTTTTGGCAACTATGGCTACACCTTC. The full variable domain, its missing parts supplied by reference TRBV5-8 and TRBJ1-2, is EAGVTQSPTHLIKTRGQQATLRCSPISGHTSVYWYQQALGLGLQFLLWYDEGEERNRGNFPPRFSGRQFPNYSSELNVNALELEDSALYLCASSFFGNYGYTFGSGTRLTVV.

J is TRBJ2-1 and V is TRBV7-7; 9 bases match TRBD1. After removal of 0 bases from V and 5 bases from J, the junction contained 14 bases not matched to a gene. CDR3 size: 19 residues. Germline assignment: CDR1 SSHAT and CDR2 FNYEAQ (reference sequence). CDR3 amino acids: CASSLAAPQGQGSHNEQFF. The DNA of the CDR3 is TGTGCCAGCAGCTTAGCAGCACCTCAAGGACAGGGGTCCCACAATGAGCAGTTCTTC.

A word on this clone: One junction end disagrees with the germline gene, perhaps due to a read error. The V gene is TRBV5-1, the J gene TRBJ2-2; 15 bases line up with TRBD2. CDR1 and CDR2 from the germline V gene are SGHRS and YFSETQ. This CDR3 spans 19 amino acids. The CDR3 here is CASSSGLAGGPERTGELFF. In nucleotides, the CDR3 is TGCGCTAGCAGCTCCGGACTAGCGGGAGGGCCAGAAAGGACCGGGGAGCTGTTTTTT.